Each of the 21 T cell receptor beta chains below was sequenced from the same sample in a study of T cells after yellow fever vaccination (dated by TCRdb to about 2019). The sample's treatment or condition, from its label and the paper: live attenuated yellow fever vaccine strain. The library was obtained by 5' RACE. The sequencer listed for this sample is Illumina HiSeq 2500. The raw public reads went through TCRdb reprocessing: fastp at Q25, MiXCR clone calling, in-frame beta chains kept. Each record represents a unique CDR3 protein, reported with the most common genes and DNA among its rows. This sample gives about 63,000 distinct CDR3 sequences in total; 6.5% to 8% of them show up just once. About 40% of the sample comes from the top ten. The sample in question was CD8+ T cells sorted from PBMCs, obtained 15 days after the yellow fever booster vaccination. The source is a man aged 30-40 years who received the YFV17D yellow fever vaccine.

This clonotype was counted ten times or more. The gene calls are TRBV9 and TRBJ1-5, with D possibly TRBD1 on 5 matching bases. The germline gives CDR1 SGDLS, CDR2 YYNGEE. CDR3 length equals 15 residues. Trimming removed 2 bases at V and 7 bases at J, with 16 bases between. The CDR3 region is CASSVGAVSGQPQHF. Written as DNA, the CDR3 is TGTGCCAGCAGCGTTGGGGCGGTATCGGGACAGCCCCAGCATTTT.

This clonotype has ten or more counts. The chain is built from TRBV18 and TRBJ2-7, with D possibly being TRBD2 (9 bases). The germline gives CDR1 KGHSH, CDR2 LQKENI. The V end lost 3 bases, the J end lost 0 bases, and 30 bases lay between the germline ends. The length of the CDR3 is 21 residues. The CDR3 protein is CASSPLTDRVTSGESSYEQYF. The CDR3 DNA follows: TGTGCCAGCTCACCCCTGACGGACAGGGTGACTAGCGGAGAGAGCTCCTACGAGCAGTACTTC.

Details on this clonotype: Being one base from a much bigger clone, this may be a read error. The chain carries TRBV12-3 or TRBV12-4 and TRBJ2-1; 7 positions match TRBD2. This CDR3 spans 14 amino acids. The CDR3 DNA reads as TGTGCCAGCAGTTGGGGTGGGAGGGTGAATGAGCAGTCCTTC. This sequence encodes CASSWGGRVNEQSF.

In this sample, this clonotype turned up once. The CDR3 loop reads CASSLVDFRSSDTGELFF. DNA of the CDR3: TGTGCCAGCAGCTTAGTGGATTTCAGGAGTAGCGACACCGGGGAGCTGTTTTTT. The chain joins TRBV11-1 to TRBJ2-2; D might be TRBD2 (5 bases). Germline loops: CDR1 SGHAT, CDR2 FQDESV (reference sequence). This CDR3 spans 18 amino acids. Trimming cost V 1 base and J 3 bases, with 18 bases left between them.

This clonotype was detected many times. The chain is built from TRBV20-1 and TRBJ2-7, with TRBD1 identical over 8 bases. With 0 bases clipped from V and 3 bases from J, the junction kept 4 bases outside the gene matches. The germline V gene encodes CDR1 DFQATT and CDR2 SNEGSKA (reference sequence). This CDR3 has 14 amino acids. CDR3 region: CSARDRDRIYEQYF. In DNA, the CDR3 is TGCAGTGCTAGAGACCGGGACAGGATCTACGAGCAGTACTTC.

This clonotype was recorded many times. This chain joins TRBV3-1 and TRBJ2-5; TRBD2 might be the D (6 bases). This CDR3 comprises 18 residues. The V end lost 0 bases, the J end lost 2 bases, and 19 bases lay between the germline ends. The germline V gene encodes CDR1 LGHDT and CDR2 YNNKEL (reference sequence). DNA of the CDR3: TGTGCCAGCAGCCAAGATATTGACCGGGACTCCCAACAAGAGACCCAGTACTTC. Amino acids: CASSQDIDRDSQQETQYF.

This clonotype has at least ten counts. The rearrangement joins TRBV6-1 to TRBJ2-1; D gene unclear. Trimming stripped 5 bases from V and 5 bases from J, with 19 bases between. CDR3 size: 16 residues. CDR1 is MNHNS, CDR2 SASEGT, per germline. The CDR3 sequence is CASSPFWSSYDNEQFF. CDR3 bases: TGTGCCAGCAGTCCCTTCTGGAGTAGCTACGACAATGAGCAGTTCTTC.

This clonotype was detected many times. V gene TRBV9 combines with J gene TRBJ1-6; D unresolved. This CDR3 has 11 residues. Between the trimmed V and J ends, which lost 7 bases and 10 bases, there was a span of 9 bases. Germline CDR1 SGDLS, CDR2 YYNGEE. In DNA, the CDR3 is TGTGCCAGCCCCACGCACTCACCCCTCCACTTT. Its protein product is CASPTHSPLHF.

There are many counts of this clonotype. The chain carries TRBV6-5 and TRBJ2-1; D remains unclear. Germline lookup yields CDR1 MNHEY and CDR2 SVGAGI. With 5 bases removed from V and 10 bases from J, the gap between germline ends came to 12 bases. The CDR3 spans 12 residues. CDR3 sequence: CASSPPLGEQFF. CDR3 bases: TGTGCCAGCAGTCCCCCCCTAGGGGAGCAGTTCTTC.

This clonotype occurred many times. One end of the junction fails to match germline, which may point to a read error. The V call is TRBV6-5, the J call TRBJ2-3; D gene uncertain. CDR1 is MNHEY, CDR2 SVGAGI, per germline. The CDR3 loop spans 15 amino acids. CDR3 in DNA: TGTGCCAGCACTTACGGCACTGACGGCACAGATACGCAGTATTTT. Translating gives CASTYGTDGTDTQYF.

This clonotype was recorded at least ten times. V gene TRBV7-8 combines with J gene TRBJ2-2; 7 bases fit TRBD2. Trimming took 4 bases from V and 7 from J; bases not matched to a gene: 15. Germline values: CDR1 SGHVS, CDR2 FQNEAQ. There are 17 residues in the CDR3. DNA of the CDR3: TGTGCCAGCAGCTCAAGGGAGGCGGGAGAGTGGGGCGGGGAGCTGTTTTTT. The encoded protein is CASSSREAGEWGGELFF.

This clonotype was recorded at least ten times. The chain uses TRBV28 and TRBJ2-7; TRBD1 matches at 8 bases. The CDR3 loop spans 18 amino acids. Germline V gene sequence: CDR1 MDHEN, CDR2 SYDVKM. The V gene end was trimmed by 7 bases and the J gene end by 3 bases; junction bases not matched to a gene: 20. The CDR3 region is CASNIESIEGTGGYEQYF. In DNA form, the CDR3 reads TGTGCCAGCAATATTGAAAGTATCGAAGGAACAGGGGGCTACGAGCAGTACTTC.

This clonotype was seen ten or more times. This chain uses TRBV27 with TRBJ2-1, with 7 bases matching TRBD2. V lost 3 bases and J lost 0; bases outside the gene matches: 2. Germline lookup yields CDR1 MNHEY and CDR2 SMNVEV (reference sequence). This CDR3 comprises 15 residues. CDR3 in amino acids: CASSLGGSSYNEQFF. The CDR3 bases are TGTGCCAGCAGTTTGGGAGGGAGCTCCTACAATGAGCAGTTCTTC.

The table lists this clonotype with a few counts. The chain combines TRBV5-6 with TRBJ2-3; perhaps TRBD2 as D (6 bases). Germline V gene lookup returns CDR1 SGHDT and CDR2 YYEEEE. Trimming took off 4 bases at V and 4 bases at J, with 19 bases between the two ends. The CDR3 sequence is 16 residues long. For the CDR3, the DNA is TGTGCCAGCAGCCCGGGGAGGCAGGAAGGTTCAGATACGCAGTATTTT. It specifies CASSPGRQEGSDTQYF.

This clonotype was observed at least ten times. The J gene is TRBJ2-7, the V gene TRBV29-1; 8 bases align to TRBD1. The CDR3 extends over 13 amino acids. V trimming: 3 bases; J trimming: 3 bases; junction bases outside the gene matches: 4. Germline V gene sequence: CDR1 SQVTM, CDR2 ANQGSEA. The CDR3 region has the DNA TGCAGCGTTGAGGACAGGGAGGACTACGAGCAGTACTTC. Amino acids: CSVEDREDYEQYF.

This clonotype was detected ten times or more. The chain is built from TRBV12-3 or TRBV12-4 and TRBJ2-2; TRBD1 matches at 7 bases. This CDR3 is built from 13 residues. J was trimmed by 1 base and V by 8 bases; bases with no gene match: 1. The CDR3 here is CASRDRNTGELFF. CDR3 coding DNA: TGTGCCAGCCGGGACAGGAACACCGGGGAGCTGTTTTTT.

This clonotype was observed many times. This chain joins TRBV28 and TRBJ2-3, with D maybe TRBD2 (6 bases). Germline lookup yields CDR1 MDHEN and CDR2 SYDVKM. This CDR3 has 15 residues. The V gene lost 4 bases and the J gene lost 2 bases, with 13 bases spanning the gap. The DNA for the CDR3 is TGTGCCAGCAGTTCCGGGAGCGTGCTCACAGATACGCAGTATTTT. Translation gives CASSSGSVLTDTQYF.

This clonotype appeared many times. The CDR3 is CASSPNQYYWQETQYF. The DNA of the CDR3 is TGTGCCAGCAGTCCCAACCAGTATTACTGGCAAGAGACCCAGTACTTC. The chain couples TRBV28 to TRBJ2-5; D gene ambiguous. V lost 5 bases and J lost 2, with 18 bases in between. Germline V gene lookup returns CDR1 MDHEN and CDR2 SYDVKM. The CDR3 covers 16 residues.

This clonotype came up many times. The chain has TRBV4-2 and TRBJ2-4, with D possibly matching TRBD2 (5 bases). The CDR3 is 16 residues long. Trimming took off 0 bases at V and 3 bases at J, with 12 bases between the two ends. Germline CDR1 LGHNA, CDR2 YNFKEQ. This CDR3 is CASSQEEASGKNIQYF. The CDR3 nucleotides read TGTGCCAGCAGCCAAGAGGAGGCTTCGGGCAAAAACATTCAGTACTTC.

The rearrangement uses TRBV27 and TRBJ2-7, with D maybe TRBD2 (5 bases). The CDR3 extends over 13 amino acids. Trimming stripped 8 bases from V and 5 bases from J, with 16 bases between. CDR1 and CDR2 from the germline V gene are MNHEY and SMNVEV (reference sequence). The CDR3 DNA reads as TGTGCCAGCCGTTCGGTTTGGGAGAACGAGCAGTACTTC. It specifies CASRSVWENEQYF.

Many counts were recorded for this clonotype. The chain combines TRBV4-2 with TRBJ2-5; no reliable D call. CDR3 length equals 15 residues. From germline, CDR1 is LGHNA and CDR2 YNFKEQ. V was trimmed by 1 base and J by 5 bases, leaving 14 bases between them. The CDR3 bases are TGTGCCAGCAGCCAAGGGACGGGCAGCATGGAGACCCAGTACTTC. Translating gives CASSQGTGSMETQYF.